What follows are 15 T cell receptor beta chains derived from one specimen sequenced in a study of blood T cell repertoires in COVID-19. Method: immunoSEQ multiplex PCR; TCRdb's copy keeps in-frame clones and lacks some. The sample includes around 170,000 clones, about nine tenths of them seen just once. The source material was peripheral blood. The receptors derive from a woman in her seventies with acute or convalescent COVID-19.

In nucleotides, the CDR3 is TGTGCCAGCAGTAAGAGTGGGCTGGATGAAAAACTGTTTTTT. Translation gives CASSKSGLDEKLFF. The chain joins TRBV28 to TRBJ1-4; D is ambiguous. Germline loops: CDR1 MDHEN, CDR2 SYDVKM. Trimming removed 5 bases from V and 6 bases from J, with 13 bases in between. The CDR3 sequence is 14 residues long.

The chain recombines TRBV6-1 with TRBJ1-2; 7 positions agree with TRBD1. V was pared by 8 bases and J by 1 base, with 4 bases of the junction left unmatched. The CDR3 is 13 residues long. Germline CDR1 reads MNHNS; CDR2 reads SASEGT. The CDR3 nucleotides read TGTGCCAGCTTCGACAGGGATAACTATGGCTACACCTTC. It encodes CASFDRDNYGYTF.

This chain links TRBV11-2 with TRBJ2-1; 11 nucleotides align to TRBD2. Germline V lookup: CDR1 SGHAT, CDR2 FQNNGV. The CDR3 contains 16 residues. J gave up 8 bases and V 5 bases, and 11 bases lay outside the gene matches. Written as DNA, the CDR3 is TGTGCCAGCAGCGCTACTAGCGGGAGTCAGTTTGATGAGCAGTTCTTC. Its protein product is CASSATSGSQFDEQFF.

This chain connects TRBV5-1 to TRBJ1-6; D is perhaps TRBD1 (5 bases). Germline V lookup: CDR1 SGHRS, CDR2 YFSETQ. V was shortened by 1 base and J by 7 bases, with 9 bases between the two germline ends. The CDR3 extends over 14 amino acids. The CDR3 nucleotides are TGCGCCAGCAGCTTGAACCAGGGAAATTCACCCCTCCACTTT. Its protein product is CASSLNQGNSPLHF.

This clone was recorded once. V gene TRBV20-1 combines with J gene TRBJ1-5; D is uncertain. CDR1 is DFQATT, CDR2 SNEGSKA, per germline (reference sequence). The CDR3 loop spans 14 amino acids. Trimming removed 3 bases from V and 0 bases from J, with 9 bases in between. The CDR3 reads CSASPGYSNQPQHF. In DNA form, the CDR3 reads TGCAGTGCTAGTCCCGGGTATAGCAATCAGCCCCAGCATTTT.

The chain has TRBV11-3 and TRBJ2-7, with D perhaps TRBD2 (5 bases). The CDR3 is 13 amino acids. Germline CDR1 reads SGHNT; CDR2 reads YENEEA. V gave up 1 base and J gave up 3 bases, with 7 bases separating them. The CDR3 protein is CASSLAAGYEQYF. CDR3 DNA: TGTGCCAGCAGCTTAGCCGCGGGCTACGAGCAGTACTTC.

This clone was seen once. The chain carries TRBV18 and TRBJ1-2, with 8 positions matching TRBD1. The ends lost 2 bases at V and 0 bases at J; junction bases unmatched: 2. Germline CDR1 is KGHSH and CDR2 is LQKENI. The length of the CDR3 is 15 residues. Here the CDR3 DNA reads TGTGCCAGCTCACCAGGGACAGGCACTAACTATGGCTACACCTTC. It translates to CASSPGTGTNYGYTF.

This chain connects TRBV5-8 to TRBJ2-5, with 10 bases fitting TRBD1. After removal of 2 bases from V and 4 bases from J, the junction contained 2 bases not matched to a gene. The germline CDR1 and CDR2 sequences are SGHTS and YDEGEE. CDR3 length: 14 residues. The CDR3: CASSFGQGGETQYF. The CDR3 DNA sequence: TGTGCCAGCAGCTTTGGACAGGGGGGAGAGACCCAGTACTTC.

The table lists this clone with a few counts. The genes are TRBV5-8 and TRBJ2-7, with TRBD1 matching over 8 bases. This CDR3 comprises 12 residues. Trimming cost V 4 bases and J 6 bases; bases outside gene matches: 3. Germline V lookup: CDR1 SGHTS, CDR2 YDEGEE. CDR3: CASSEDRGEQYF. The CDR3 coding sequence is TGTGCCAGCAGCGAAGACAGGGGCGAGCAGTACTTC.

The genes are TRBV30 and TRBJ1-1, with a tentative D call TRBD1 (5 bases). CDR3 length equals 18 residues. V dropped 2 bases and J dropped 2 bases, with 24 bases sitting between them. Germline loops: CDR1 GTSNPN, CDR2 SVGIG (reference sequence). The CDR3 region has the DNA TGTGCCTGGAGTAGGGGCCCCTCCGGGTTGGCGCTAAACACTGAAGCTTTCTTT. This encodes CAWSRGPSGLALNTEAFF.

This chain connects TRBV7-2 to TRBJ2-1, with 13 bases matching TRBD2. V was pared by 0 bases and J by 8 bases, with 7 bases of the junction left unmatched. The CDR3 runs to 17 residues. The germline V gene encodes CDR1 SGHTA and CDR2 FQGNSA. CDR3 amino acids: CASSLAVTSGGVHEQFF. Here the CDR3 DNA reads TGTGCCAGCAGCTTAGCGGTAACTAGCGGGGGGGTCCATGAGCAGTTCTTC.

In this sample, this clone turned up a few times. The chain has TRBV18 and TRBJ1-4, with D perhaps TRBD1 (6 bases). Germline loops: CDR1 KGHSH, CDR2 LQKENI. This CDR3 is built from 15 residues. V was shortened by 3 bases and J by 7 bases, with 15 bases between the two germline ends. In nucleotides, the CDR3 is TGTGCCAGCTCACCCTCCGGGGGGGCCCTTGAAAAACTGTTTTTT. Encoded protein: CASSPSGGALEKLFF.

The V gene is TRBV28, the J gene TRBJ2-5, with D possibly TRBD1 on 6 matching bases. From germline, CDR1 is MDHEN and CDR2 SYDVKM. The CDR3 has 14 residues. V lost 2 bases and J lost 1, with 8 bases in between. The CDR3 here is CASSLPTGQETQYF. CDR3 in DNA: TGTGCCAGCAGTTTACCGACAGGCCAAGAGACCCAGTACTTC.

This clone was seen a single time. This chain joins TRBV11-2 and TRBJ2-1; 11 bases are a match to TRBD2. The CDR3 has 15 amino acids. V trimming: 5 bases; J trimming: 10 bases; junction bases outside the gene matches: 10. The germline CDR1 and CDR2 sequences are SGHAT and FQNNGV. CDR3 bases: TGTGCCAGCAGCATGGACTATGTAGCGGGGGGGGAGCAGTTCTTC. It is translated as CASSMDYVAGGEQFF. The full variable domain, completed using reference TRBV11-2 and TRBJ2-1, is EAGVAQSPRYKIIEKRQSVAFWCNPISGHATLYWYQQILGQGPKLLIQFQNNGVVDDSQLPKDRFSAERLKGVDSTLKIQPAKLEDSAVYLCASSMDYVAGGEQFFGPGTRLTVL.

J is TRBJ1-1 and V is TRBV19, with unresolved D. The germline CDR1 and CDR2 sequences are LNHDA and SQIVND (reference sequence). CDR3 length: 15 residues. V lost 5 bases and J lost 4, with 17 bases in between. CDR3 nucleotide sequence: TGTGCCAGTAGTCGTGGAGGGCCTGGGAGCACTGAAGCTTTCTTT. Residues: CASSRGGPGSTEAFF.